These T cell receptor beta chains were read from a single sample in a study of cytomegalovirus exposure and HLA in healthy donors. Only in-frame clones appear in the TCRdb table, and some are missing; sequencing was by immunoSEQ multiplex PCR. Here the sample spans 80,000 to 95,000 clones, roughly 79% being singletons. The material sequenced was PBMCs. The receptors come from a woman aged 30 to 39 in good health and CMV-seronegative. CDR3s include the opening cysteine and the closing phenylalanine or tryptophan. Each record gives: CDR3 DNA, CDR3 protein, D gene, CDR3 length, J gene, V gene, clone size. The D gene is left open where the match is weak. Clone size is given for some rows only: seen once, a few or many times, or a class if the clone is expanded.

DNA: TGTGCCAGTAGTATGGGGACAGGGGGCACCTACGAGCAGTACTTC; CDR3: CASSMGTGGTYEQYF; D: TRBD1; length: 15; J: TRBJ2-7; V: TRBV19; size: few
DNA: TGTGCCAGCAGCTTAGGCCTAGCGGGAACCGGGGAGCTGTTTTTT; CDR3: CASSLGLAGTGELFF; D: TRBD2; length: 15; J: TRBJ2-2; V: TRBV5-4; size: NA
DNA: TGTGCCAGTAGTCTTGGGGCAGATCCTAACTATAGCAATCAGCCCCAGCATTTT; CDR3: CASSLGADPNYSNQPQHF; D: NA; length: 18; J: TRBJ1-5; V: TRBV19; size: NA
DNA: TGTGCCAGCAGCAAAATTAGGGGGCCCAACAGGGCCCAGTACTTC; CDR3: CASSKIRGPNRAQYF; D: NA; length: 15; J: TRBJ2-5; V: TRBV21-1; size: NA
DNA: TGTGCCAGCAGCCATTACGCAGGGGGTCAAGAGACCCAGTACTTC; CDR3: CASSHYAGGQETQYF; D: TRBD1; length: 15; J: TRBJ2-5; V: TRBV11-2; size: NA
DNA: TGTGCCAGCAGTGACTCGAAAGTCTCAGTCGGGGGTTATGGTGGCTACACCTTC; CDR3: CASSDSKVSVGGYGGYTF; D: NA; length: 18; J: TRBJ1-2; V: TRBV6-4; size: NA
DNA: TGTGCCAGCAGCTCGCCGGGAGGGGGTATGAGCATTCAGTACTTC; CDR3: CASSSPGGGMSIQYF; D: TRBD2; length: 15; J: TRBJ2-4; V: TRBV7-9; size: NA
DNA: TGCAGCGTTGAAGGGACTAGCGGGAGACGAAACACCGGGGAGCTGTTTTTT; CDR3: CSVEGTSGRRNTGELFF; D: TRBD2; length: 17; J: TRBJ2-2; V: TRBV29-1; size: NA
DNA: TGCGCCAGCAGCTTGGACAGGGGATATAATTCACCCCTCCACTTT; CDR3: CASSLDRGYNSPLHF; D: TRBD1; length: 15; J: TRBJ1-6; V: TRBV5-1; size: NA
DNA: TGTGCCAGCAGCGCGACAGGGTCAACAGATACGCAGTATTTT; CDR3: CASSATGSTDTQYF; D: TRBD1; length: 14; J: TRBJ2-3; V: TRBV9; size: NA
DNA: TGTGCCAGCTCTCGTCTAGCGGGATGGGGCACAGATACGCAGTATTTT; CDR3: CASSRLAGWGTDTQYF; D: TRBD2; length: 16; J: TRBJ2-3; V: TRBV18; size: NA
DNA: TGTGCCACCAACGTAGCTCCCTTGGAGCAGTTCTTC; CDR3: CATNVAPLEQFF; D: NA; length: 12; J: TRBJ2-1; V: TRBV6-5; size: NA
DNA: TGTGCCAGCAGGATGGGACTGATGGGCGGGGAGCTGTTTTTT; CDR3: CASRMGLMGGELFF; D: NA; length: 14; J: TRBJ2-2; V: TRBV5-6; size: NA
DNA: TGTGCCAGCAGTTTTCATGGGAGGAATGGCTACACCTTC; CDR3: CASSFHGRNGYTF; D: NA; length: 13; J: TRBJ1-2; V: TRBV27; size: NA
DNA: TGCAGCGCGGGGGGGAGCAATCAGCCCCAGCATTTT; CDR3: CSAGGSNQPQHF; D: NA; length: 12; J: TRBJ1-5; V: TRBV29-1; size: NA
DNA: TGTGCCAGCAGCCGTGACTTCTACGAGCAGTACTTC; CDR3: CASSRDFYEQYF; D: NA; length: 12; J: TRBJ2-7; V: TRBV14; size: NA
DNA: TGTGCCAGCAGTTCGGGACAGGGGCAGTACTTC; CDR3: CASSSGQGQYF; D: TRBD1; length: 11; J: TRBJ2-7; V: TRBV6-5; size: NA
DNA: TGTGCCAGCAGTTTTCGATCCGGGACAGGGGGACTCTATGGCTACACCTTC; CDR3: CASSFRSGTGGLYGYTF; D: TRBD1; length: 17; J: TRBJ1-2; V: TRBV27; size: NA
DNA: TGCGCCAGCAGCTTTGGAACCAGACAGGGTCTTAGGTTCTTC; CDR3: CASSFGTRQGLRFF; D: TRBD1; length: 14; J: TRBJ2-1; V: TRBV5-1; size: NA
DNA: TGCGCCAGCAGCTTTTCGGAGACCTACAATGAGCAGTTCTTC; CDR3: CASSFSETYNEQFF; D: NA; length: 14; J: TRBJ2-1; V: TRBV5-1; size: NA
DNA: TGTGCCAGCAGCCAATCGATTGGCTCCTTCGAGCAGTACTTC; CDR3: CASSQSIGSFEQYF; D: NA; length: 14; J: TRBJ2-7; V: TRBV16; size: once
DNA: TGTGCCAGCAGTGTCGGCAATCAGCCCCAGCATTTT; CDR3: CASSVGNQPQHF; D: NA; length: 12; J: TRBJ1-5; V: TRBV25-1; size: NA
DNA: TGTGCCAGCAGCTATTCGGGGACAGGGAACACTGAAGCTTTCTTT; CDR3: CASSYSGTGNTEAFF; D: TRBD1; length: 15; J: TRBJ1-1; V: TRBV6-5; size: NA